This TCR beta chain was obtained from a study of blood T cell repertoires in COVID-19. Study context: PBMCs, B-cell-depleted T cells, or T cells provided the cDNA or gDNA that made up the material.

Original processing notes: Amplification from reference gene primers served as the basis for estimated nucleated cell counts. TCRdb keeps only in-frame clones here, not all; method: immunoSEQ multiplex PCR. V and J calls and clone size follow that table, whereas D and trimming were derived from the DNA. The table has 300,000 to 400,000 clones, approximately 87% seen once. Trimming cost V 0 bases and J 1 base, with 10 bases left between them. In germline, CDR1 is SGDLS, CDR2 YYNGEE. The CDR3 totals 15 residues. Material for sequencing was PBMCs or T cells enriched from blood (not recorded which). This TCR came from a woman aged 25 to 45 with acute COVID-19. V gene TRBV9 combines with J gene TRBJ1-1; D is possibly TRBD1 (5 bases). The CDR3 DNA is TGTGCCAGCAGCGTAGAGCCAGACAGGAACACTGAAGCTTTCTTT. Protein product: CASSVEPDRNTEAFF.